The present entry profiles one T cell receptor (beta chain) with its context. This clonotype was seen more than once but under ten times. Its antigen is not yet known. No much larger clonotype is one base removed from it; base qualities were not supplied. The data are from a study of CD8 T cells in ankylosing spondylitis (dated by TCRdb to 2016 to 2017). About the investigation overall: The study set out to find disease-linked TCR variants by profiling T cell receptor beta repertoires in ankylosing spondylitis patients and healthy donors. Samples of peripheral blood were taken, and for ankylosing spondylitis patients, synovial fluid was collected as well. In total, the full study cohort was made up of over a hundred healthy donors and approximately 24 ankylosing spondylitis patients. General conclusions and limits of the study: Blood from ankylosing spondylitis patients appeared to be characterized by a TCR beta motif composed of 7 to 9 highly homologous amino acid variants. The disease-linked clones were reported to be significantly enriched in matched synovial fluid samples from ankylosing spondylitis patients. In peripheral blood, the disease-linked clones were found at relatively low frequencies and had a CD8+ phenotype. Some motif variants had previously been reported in the synovial fluid and blood of reactive arthritis patients, which suggests shared mechanisms of disease initiation.

The CDR3 spans 14 residues, from the cysteine through the phenylalanine. The retained sequence is limited to the CDR3, 42 bases, with the frame set at the first base. Trimming removed 3 bases from V and 0 bases from J, leaving 11 bases between the germline ends. CDR1 and CDR2 are drawn from the germline V gene (reference sequence): GTSNPN, SVGIG. Instrument used: Illumina HiSeq 2500. Quantitative 5'-RACE with molecular barcodes was used to prepare TCR beta libraries. Processing in the source paper ran as follows. A new computational method, built on a probabilistic model of VDJ rearrangement, was used to identify disease-linked TCR variants. TCRdb trimmed the raw reads at Q25, called clones with MiXCR and kept productive beta chains. Each entry is one CDR3 protein sequence, shown with its most common DNA and genes. The V and J calls and clone size are TCRdb's, not the authors'. The sample profile shows 150,000 to 200,000 distinct CDR3 sequences; 15% to 20% of them were found once. The top ten constitute around 4% of the sample.

The source of this sequence is a male donor aged 10 to 30 with ankylosing spondylitis or in good health (not recorded which). Donor details come from another sample of the same person, matched by shared clones. Recombination joined TRBV30 with TRBJ1-1, with no D gene named confidently. The sample was blood, either unsorted or a sorted T cell fraction (not recorded which). The nucleotide sequence reads TGTGCCTGGAGCCTATTGGGCGTGAACACTGAAGCTTTCTTT. It is translated as CAWSLLGVNTEAFF.